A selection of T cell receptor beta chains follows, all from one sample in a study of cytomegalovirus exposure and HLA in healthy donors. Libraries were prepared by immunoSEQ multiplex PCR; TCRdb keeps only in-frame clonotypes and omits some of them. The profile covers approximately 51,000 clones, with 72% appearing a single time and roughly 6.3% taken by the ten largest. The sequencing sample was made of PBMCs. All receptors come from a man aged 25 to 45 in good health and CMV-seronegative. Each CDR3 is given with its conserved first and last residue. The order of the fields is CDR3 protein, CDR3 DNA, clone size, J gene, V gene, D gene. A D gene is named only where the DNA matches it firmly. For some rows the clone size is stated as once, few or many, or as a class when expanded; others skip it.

CDR3aa: CASSPPASGRTYEQYF; CDR3nt: TGTGCCAGCAGCCCTCCTGCCAGCGGGAGAACTTACGAGCAGTACTTC; abundance: NA; j_gene: TRBJ2-7; v_gene: TRBV5-4; d_gene: TRBD2
CDR3aa: CASSDAGNTEAFF; CDR3nt: TGTGCCAGCAGCGACGCGGGGAACACTGAAGCTTTCTTT; abundance: few; j_gene: TRBJ1-1; v_gene: TRBV7-9; d_gene: NA
CDR3aa: CARAERTEAFF; CDR3nt: TGTGCCAGGGCCGAGCGCACTGAAGCTTTCTTT; abundance: few; j_gene: TRBJ1-1; v_gene: TRBV6-5; d_gene: NA
CDR3aa: CASSPGQGYSDDSYEQYF; CDR3nt: TGTGCCAGCAGTCCGGGACAGGGGTATAGTGACGACTCCTACGAGCAGTACTTC; abundance: NA; j_gene: TRBJ2-7; v_gene: TRBV2; d_gene: TRBD1
CDR3aa: CASKSGQGAFTEAFF; CDR3nt: TGTGCCAGTAAATCCGGACAGGGGGCATTCACTGAAGCTTTCTTT; abundance: once; j_gene: TRBJ1-1; v_gene: TRBV19; d_gene: TRBD1
CDR3aa: CASSLGPTGVNEQFF; CDR3nt: TGCGCCAGCAGCTTGGGGCCCACGGGAGTCAATGAGCAGTTCTTC; abundance: NA; j_gene: TRBJ2-1; v_gene: TRBV5-1; d_gene: NA
CDR3aa: CATSTYPGGTQYF; CDR3nt: TGTGCCACCAGCACCTACCCAGGGGGGACCCAGTACTTC; abundance: NA; j_gene: TRBJ2-5; v_gene: TRBV15; d_gene: TRBD1
CDR3aa: CASSSGLAGAVQYF; CDR3nt: TGTGCCAGCAGCTCGGGACTAGCGGGAGCGGTCCAGTACTTC; abundance: NA; j_gene: TRBJ2-5; v_gene: TRBV5-5; d_gene: TRBD2
CDR3aa: CASSMTGEGYNEQFF; CDR3nt: TGTGCCAGCAGCATGACAGGGGAGGGGTACAATGAGCAGTTCTTC; abundance: NA; j_gene: TRBJ2-1; v_gene: TRBV7-2; d_gene: NA
CDR3aa: CASSFAGLANEKLFF; CDR3nt: TGTGCCAGCAGTTTTGCAGGGTTGGCTAATGAAAAACTGTTTTTT; abundance: NA; j_gene: TRBJ1-4; v_gene: TRBV27; d_gene: NA
CDR3aa: CASKPRGRRAGELFF; CDR3nt: TGTGCCAGCAAGCCCAGGGGGCGTAGGGCCGGGGAGCTGTTTTTT; abundance: NA; j_gene: TRBJ2-2; v_gene: TRBV27; d_gene: TRBD1
CDR3aa: CASRKGQGYSYEQYF; CDR3nt: TGTGCCAGCAGGAAGGGGCAGGGGTATTCCTACGAGCAGTACTTC; abundance: few; j_gene: TRBJ2-7; v_gene: TRBV6-5; d_gene: NA
CDR3aa: CASSRPGLAESYEQYF; CDR3nt: TGTGCCAGCAGCAGACCAGGACTAGCGGAGTCCTACGAGCAGTACTTC; abundance: few; j_gene: TRBJ2-7; v_gene: TRBV21-1; d_gene: NA
CDR3aa: CSGRALPDTGELFF; CDR3nt: TGCAGCGGAAGAGCGTTACCCGACACCGGGGAGCTGTTTTTT; abundance: NA; j_gene: TRBJ2-2; v_gene: TRBV29-1; d_gene: NA
CDR3aa: CASSAQGATGNTIYF; CDR3nt: TGTGCCAGCAGCGCACAGGGGGCGACAGGAAACACCATATATTTT; abundance: few; j_gene: TRBJ1-3; v_gene: TRBV9; d_gene: TRBD1
CDR3aa: CASRRGWTNEKLFF; CDR3nt: TGTGCCAGCAGGAGAGGCTGGACTAATGAAAAACTGTTTTTT; abundance: NA; j_gene: TRBJ1-4; v_gene: TRBV6-5; d_gene: NA
CDR3aa: CASSQEGQPFEQYF; CDR3nt: TGCGCCAGCAGCCAAGAGGGACAGCCCTTCGAGCAGTACTTC; abundance: NA; j_gene: TRBJ2-7; v_gene: TRBV4-1; d_gene: TRBD1
CDR3aa: CASSRQESLYEQYF; CDR3nt: TGTGCCAGTAGTCGACAGGAATCCCTCTACGAGCAGTACTTC; abundance: NA; j_gene: TRBJ2-7; v_gene: TRBV19; d_gene: NA
CDR3aa: CASSESGEGGAPDGYTF; CDR3nt: TGTGCCAGCAGTGAAAGTGGCGAGGGAGGGGCACCAGATGGCTACACCTTC; abundance: NA; j_gene: TRBJ1-2; v_gene: TRBV6-1; d_gene: NA
CDR3aa: CAISKTGTDDEQYF; CDR3nt: TGTGCCATCAGTAAGACCGGGACAGATGACGAGCAGTACTTC; abundance: NA; j_gene: TRBJ2-7; v_gene: TRBV10-3; d_gene: TRBD1
CDR3aa: CSARGGGEDTEAFF; CDR3nt: TGCAGCGCCCGGGGGGGCGGAGAGGACACTGAAGCTTTCTTT; abundance: NA; j_gene: TRBJ1-1; v_gene: TRBV29-1; d_gene: NA
CDR3aa: CASSLETSGNNEQFF; CDR3nt: TGCGCCAGCAGCTTGGAGACTAGCGGAAACAATGAGCAGTTCTTC; abundance: NA; j_gene: TRBJ2-1; v_gene: TRBV5-1; d_gene: TRBD2
CDR3aa: CASSLGGAQPQHF; CDR3nt: TGTGCCAGCAGCTTAGGTGGGGCTCAGCCCCAGCATTTT; abundance: NA; j_gene: TRBJ1-5; v_gene: TRBV7-6; d_gene: NA
CDR3aa: CASSEPRGGREGPYEQYF; CDR3nt: TGCGCCAGCAGTGAGCCTCGGGGGGGGCGGGAGGGCCCCTACGAGCAGTACTTC; abundance: NA; j_gene: TRBJ2-7; v_gene: TRBV10-2; d_gene: TRBD2
CDR3aa: CASSDELAAYNEQFF; CDR3nt: TGCGCCAGCAGTGACGAGCTAGCGGCGTACAATGAGCAGTTCTTC; abundance: NA; j_gene: TRBJ2-1; v_gene: TRBV10-1; d_gene: TRBD2
CDR3aa: CASSSVGDRARNEQYF; CDR3nt: TGTGCCAGCAGTTCGGTAGGAGACAGGGCCCGCAACGAGCAGTACTTC; abundance: NA; j_gene: TRBJ2-7; v_gene: TRBV6-5; d_gene: TRBD1
CDR3aa: CASSLVPGNTEAFF; CDR3nt: TGTGCCAGCAGCTTAGTCCCCGGGAACACTGAAGCTTTCTTT; abundance: NA; j_gene: TRBJ1-1; v_gene: TRBV11-2; d_gene: NA
CDR3aa: CASSLGGSTDTQYF; CDR3nt: TGTGCCAGCAGTTTAGGAGGGAGTACAGATACGCAGTATTTT; abundance: NA; j_gene: TRBJ2-3; v_gene: TRBV27; d_gene: NA
CDR3aa: CSVAGLAGGETQYF; CDR3nt: TGCAGCGTTGCGGGACTAGCGGGAGGTGAGACCCAGTACTTC; abundance: NA; j_gene: TRBJ2-5; v_gene: TRBV29-1; d_gene: TRBD2
CDR3aa: CASTKGGASGTDTQYF; CDR3nt: TGTGCCAGCACCAAAGGCGGGGCTAGCGGCACAGATACGCAGTATTTT; abundance: NA; j_gene: TRBJ2-3; v_gene: TRBV5-4; d_gene: NA
CDR3aa: CASRAGNGNQPQHF; CDR3nt: TGTGCCAGCAGAGCCGGGAATGGCAATCAGCCCCAGCATTTT; abundance: NA; j_gene: TRBJ1-5; v_gene: TRBV27; d_gene: NA
CDR3aa: CASSYDRGHEQYF; CDR3nt: TGTGCCAGCAGCTACGACAGGGGCCACGAGCAGTACTTC; abundance: once; j_gene: TRBJ2-7; v_gene: TRBV6-5; d_gene: TRBD1
CDR3aa: CASSYARGGEQYF; CDR3nt: TGTGCCAGCAGTTACGCAAGGGGGGGCGAGCAGTACTTC; abundance: once; j_gene: TRBJ2-7; v_gene: TRBV6-5; d_gene: NA
CDR3aa: CASSYGPPGGEYF; CDR3nt: TGTGCCAGCAGTTACGGGCCTCCCGGGGGGGAGTATTTT; abundance: NA; j_gene: TRBJ2-3; v_gene: TRBV6-5; d_gene: TRBD2
CDR3aa: CASSEGQGEQYF; CDR3nt: TGTGCCAGCAGTGAAGGACAGGGCGAGCAGTACTTC; abundance: NA; j_gene: TRBJ2-7; v_gene: TRBV6-5; d_gene: TRBD1
CDR3aa: CASSAILAASYNEQFF; CDR3nt: TGTGCCAGCAGCGCAATACTAGCGGCCTCCTACAATGAGCAGTTCTTC; abundance: NA; j_gene: TRBJ2-1; v_gene: TRBV5-6; d_gene: TRBD2
CDR3aa: CASSANSYNEQFF; CDR3nt: TGTGCCAGCAGTGCTAACTCCTACAATGAGCAGTTCTTC; abundance: few; j_gene: TRBJ2-1; v_gene: TRBV6-4; d_gene: NA
CDR3aa: CASSFSSSTTNEKLFF; CDR3nt: TGCGCCAGCAGCTTTAGTTCGTCCACGACTAATGAAAAACTGTTTTTT; abundance: few; j_gene: TRBJ1-4; v_gene: TRBV5-1; d_gene: NA
CDR3aa: CASRQMAGGDTQYF; CDR3nt: TGTGCCAGCAGGCAAATGGCGGGAGGAGATACGCAGTATTTT; abundance: few; j_gene: TRBJ2-3; v_gene: TRBV6-4; d_gene: TRBD2
CDR3aa: CASSSGVAGSTDTQYF; CDR3nt: TGTGCCAGCAGCAGCGGAGTAGCAGGTAGCACAGATACGCAGTATTTT; abundance: NA; j_gene: TRBJ2-3; v_gene: TRBV14; d_gene: NA
CDR3aa: CASMGLASDTQYF; CDR3nt: TGTGCCAGCATGGGACTAGCTTCAGATACGCAGTATTTT; abundance: NA; j_gene: TRBJ2-3; v_gene: TRBV6-6; d_gene: TRBD2
CDR3aa: CASSRDRDSTEAFF; CDR3nt: TGTGCCAGTAGTAGAGACCGGGACAGCACTGAAGCTTTCTTT; abundance: NA; j_gene: TRBJ1-1; v_gene: TRBV19; d_gene: TRBD1
CDR3aa: CASSRDRFSYEQYF; CDR3nt: TGTGCCAGTAGTCGGGACAGATTCTCCTACGAGCAGTACTTC; abundance: NA; j_gene: TRBJ2-7; v_gene: TRBV19; d_gene: TRBD1
CDR3aa: CASSLAGGGAGELFF; CDR3nt: TGCGCCAGCAGCTTGGCCGGCGGGGGTGCCGGGGAGCTGTTTTTT; abundance: NA; j_gene: TRBJ2-2; v_gene: TRBV5-1; d_gene: TRBD2
CDR3aa: CASNHHPDSIQETQYF; CDR3nt: TGTGCCAGCAACCATCACCCGGACAGTATCCAAGAGACCCAGTACTTC; abundance: NA; j_gene: TRBJ2-5; v_gene: TRBV2; d_gene: NA
CDR3aa: CASSLLSGAGANVLTF; CDR3nt: TGTGCCAGCAGTTTATTGTCAGGGGCTGGGGCCAACGTCCTGACTTTC; abundance: NA; j_gene: TRBJ2-6; v_gene: TRBV28; d_gene: NA
CDR3aa: CSAVNDMNTEAFF; CDR3nt: TGCAGCGCTGTGAATGACATGAACACTGAAGCTTTCTTT; abundance: NA; j_gene: TRBJ1-1; v_gene: TRBV29-1; d_gene: NA
CDR3aa: CAWRLAGLYNEQFF; CDR3nt: TGTGCCTGGAGACTAGCGGGATTGTACAATGAGCAGTTCTTC; abundance: NA; j_gene: TRBJ2-1; v_gene: TRBV30; d_gene: TRBD2
CDR3aa: CATTRYSYNEQFF; CDR3nt: TGTGCCACCACTAGGTACTCCTACAATGAGCAGTTCTTC; abundance: NA; j_gene: TRBJ2-1; v_gene: TRBV2; d_gene: NA
CDR3aa: CASSSLGSGPYNEQFF; CDR3nt: TGTGCCAGTAGTTCCCTGGGTAGCGGACCCTACAATGAGCAGTTCTTC; abundance: few; j_gene: TRBJ2-1; v_gene: TRBV19; d_gene: NA
CDR3aa: CASSRSLEETQYF; CDR3nt: TGTGCCAGCAGCCGGAGTCTGGAAGAGACCCAGTACTTC; abundance: NA; j_gene: TRBJ2-5; v_gene: TRBV5-6; d_gene: NA
CDR3aa: CAISDPTGFHETQYF; CDR3nt: TGTGCCATCAGTGACCCCACAGGGTTCCATGAGACCCAGTACTTC; abundance: few; j_gene: TRBJ2-5; v_gene: TRBV10-3; d_gene: NA
CDR3aa: CASSIIPHRVSTYQPQHF; CDR3nt: TGTGCCAGTAGTATTATTCCCCACAGGGTCTCGACGTATCAGCCCCAGCATTTT; abundance: NA; j_gene: TRBJ1-5; v_gene: TRBV19; d_gene: NA
CDR3aa: CASSLAGQPQHF; CDR3nt: TGTGCCAGCAGCTTGGCAGGTCAGCCCCAGCATTTT; abundance: NA; j_gene: TRBJ1-5; v_gene: TRBV5-4; d_gene: NA